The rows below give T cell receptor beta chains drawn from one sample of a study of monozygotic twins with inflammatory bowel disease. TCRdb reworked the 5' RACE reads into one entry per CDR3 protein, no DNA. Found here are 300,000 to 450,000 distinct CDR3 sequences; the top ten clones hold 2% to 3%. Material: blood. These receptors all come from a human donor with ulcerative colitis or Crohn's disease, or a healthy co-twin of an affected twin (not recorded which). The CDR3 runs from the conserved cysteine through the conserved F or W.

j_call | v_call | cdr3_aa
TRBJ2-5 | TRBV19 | CASSSWTETQYF
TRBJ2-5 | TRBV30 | CAWGTSAGETQYF
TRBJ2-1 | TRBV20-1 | CSLPRLAGKNNEQFF
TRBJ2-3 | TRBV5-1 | CASSLGRQNTDTQYF
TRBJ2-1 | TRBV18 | CASSSLPIQGQFF
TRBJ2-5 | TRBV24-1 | CATSAQLGGKETQYF
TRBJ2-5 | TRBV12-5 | CASGLNTAQETQYF
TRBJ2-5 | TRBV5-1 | CASSPGAGTQETQYF
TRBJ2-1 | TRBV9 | CASSVRAGSYNEQFF
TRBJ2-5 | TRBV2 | CASSLSGGLETQYF
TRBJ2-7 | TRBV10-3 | CAISDAGESSYEQYF
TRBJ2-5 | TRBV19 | CASSIWAGWTQYF
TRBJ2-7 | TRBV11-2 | CASSALVTGNEQYF
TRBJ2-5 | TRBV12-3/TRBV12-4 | CASTNPQGRETQYF
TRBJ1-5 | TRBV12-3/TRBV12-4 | CASSQQLVNQPQHF
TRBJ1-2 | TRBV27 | CASSSPDRGGGYTF
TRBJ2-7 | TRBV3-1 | CASSQARWGLDAGEQYF
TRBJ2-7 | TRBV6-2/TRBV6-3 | CASSRIGTGVGEQYF
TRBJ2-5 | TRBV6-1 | CASSEVAETQYF
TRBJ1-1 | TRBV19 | CASSWTGANTEAFF
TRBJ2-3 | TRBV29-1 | CTGGRTDTQYF
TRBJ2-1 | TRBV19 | CGVAVMGAAEQFF
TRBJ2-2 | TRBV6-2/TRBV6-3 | CASSYSRFANTGELFF
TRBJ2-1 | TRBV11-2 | CASSSRDSHSYNEQFF
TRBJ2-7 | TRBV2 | CASATQFIYEQYF
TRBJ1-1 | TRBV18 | CASSATLDHGMNTEAFF
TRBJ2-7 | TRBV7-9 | CASSPTDSRQSYEQYF
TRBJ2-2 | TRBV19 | CASSMKRGAQRGPGELFF
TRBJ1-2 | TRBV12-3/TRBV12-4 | CANSLGDPGIYGYTF
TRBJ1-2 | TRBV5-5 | CASSFLRVEYGYTF
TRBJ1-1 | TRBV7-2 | CASSLVGQGGVGTEAFF
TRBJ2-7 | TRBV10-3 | CAIRMTGVSYEQYF
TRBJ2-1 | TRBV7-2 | CASTYVRGNEQFF
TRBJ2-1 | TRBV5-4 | CASSLAGAGGYNEQFF
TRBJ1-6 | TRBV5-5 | CASSPDGQLNNSPLHF
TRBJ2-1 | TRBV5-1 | CASSLVSGTDYNEQFF
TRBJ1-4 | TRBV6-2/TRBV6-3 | CASSYFFPGRSPATNEKLFF
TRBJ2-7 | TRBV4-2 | CASSTRDRASEQYF
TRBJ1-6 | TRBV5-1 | CASSLELGGSPLHF
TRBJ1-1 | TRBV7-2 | CASSLTKGTTEAFF
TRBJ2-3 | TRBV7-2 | CASSSVAGSTDTQYF
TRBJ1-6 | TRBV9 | CASSVNRVGSPLHF
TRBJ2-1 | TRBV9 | CASSSSFTGGFNNEQFF
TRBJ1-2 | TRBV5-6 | CASSEAPGQGAYGYTF
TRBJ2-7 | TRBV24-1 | CATSDSGGQSSYEQYF
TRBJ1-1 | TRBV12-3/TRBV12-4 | CASSEDPGDAFF
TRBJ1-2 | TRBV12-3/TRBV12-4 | CASSNEWTGVGYTF
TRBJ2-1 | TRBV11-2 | CASSLVAGGIYNEQFF
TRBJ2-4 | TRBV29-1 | CSVAGDDKNILYF
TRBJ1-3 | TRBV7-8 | CASSPRDRVSGNTIYF
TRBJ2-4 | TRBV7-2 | CASSLEGNIQYF
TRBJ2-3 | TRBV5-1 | CASSLLSDTQYF
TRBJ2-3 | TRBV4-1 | CASSQGVSSLSTDTQYF
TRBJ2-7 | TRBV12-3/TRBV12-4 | CASSSLREQYF
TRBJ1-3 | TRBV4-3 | CASSSKTGSSGNTIYF
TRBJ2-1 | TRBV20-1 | CSAHRGFSYNEQFF
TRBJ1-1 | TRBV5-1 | CASSRQGTDTEAFF